This T cell receptor beta chain was recorded in a study of radiotherapy plus CTLA-4 blockade in lung cancer. The protocol was immunoSEQ multiplex PCR, while the TCRdb copy is restricted to in-frame clones and leaves out a portion. The sample includes about 49,000 clones, 70% to 90% of them seen just once. The CDR3 length is 16 residues. The trim removed 7 bases at V and 7 bases at J, leaving 13 bases unmatched. CDR1 SGHTA and CDR2 FQGTGA come from the germline V gene. The chain combines TRBV7-3 with TRBJ2-2; 9 bases match TRBD2. The sequenced sample was peripheral blood, obtained from a patient treated with radiotherapy plus ipilimumab. The receptor comes from a human donor with non-small cell lung cancer whose response to radiotherapy plus ipilimumab could not be evaluated. The CDR3 DNA reads TGTGCCAGCACCTCTCCCGCTAGCGGGAAGAGCGGGGAGCTGTTTTTT. This translates into CASTSPASGKSGELFF.